This TCR beta chain derives from a study of spatial heterogeneity in lung cancer (dated by TCRdb to the late 2010s). Turning to the overall study: More beta-chain than alpha-chain transcripts were consistently detected, likely reflecting higher beta-chain transcript abundance. A strong correlation was found between TCR transcript counts in tumor regions and a T cell transcriptional module score from matched bulk RNA-seq. In the raw uncorrected reads, each unique combination of TCR and UMI appeared more than ten times on average. The study quantitatively compared TCR alpha and beta repertoires across multiple tumor regions, matched nontumor lung and blood in non-small cell lung cancer. TCR repertoire features were related to nonsynonymous mutation counts determined by whole-exome sequencing of tumor tissue. At surgery, 200 or so tumor regions, almost 65 matched nontumor lung samples and a few dozen PBMC samples were TCR-sequenced for both alpha and beta chains. Overall study outcomes, separate from this receptor: TCR-seq was estimated to cover only approximately 6.6% of tumor T cells for alpha chains and around 12% for beta chains. Additional single-cell paired TCR alpha and beta sequencing was considered necessary to confirm, at a functional level, the hypothesis that regional TCRs recognize regional mutations. Counts of ubiquitous and regional expanded TCRs were found to correlate with counts of ubiquitous and regional nonsynonymous mutations, respectively. The tumor nonsynonymous mutation count correlated with the number of expanded alpha and beta TCRs within the tumor.

CDR3 length: 16 amino acids, cysteine to phenylalanine. The DNA shown is the 48-base CDR3, in frame from base 1. CDR1 is given as MNHNS and CDR2 as SASEGT, both from the germline V gene. V loses 2 bases at its end and J loses 5 bases; junction bases beyond the gene matches: 9. Comment on this clonotype: Its recognized antigen is unknown. There are no base qualities to consult, and no much larger clone falls within one base.

The time point tag for this specimen amounts to: sample taken at primary tumor resection. Donors were approximately 72 patients with early-stage, untreated non-small cell lung cancer from the lung TRACERx cohort. Without any cell sorting, TCR sequencing was performed on whole RNA extracted either from tumor and nontumor lung tissue or from cryopreserved PBMC samples. Only patients for whom sufficient RNA was available from at least two tumor regions were selected for TCR sequencing. Before selection, tumor and adjacent nontumor lung specimens were reviewed by a lung pathologist. Preparation of the library involved 5' RACE. The sequencer listed for this sample is NextSeq 500. In the TCR library protocol, a unique molecular identifier was attached to each TCR cDNA molecule so that PCR and sequencing errors could be corrected. The authors' pipeline ran thus. TCR identification, UMI-based error correction and CDR3 extraction were performed with Decombinator tools. Expanded TCRs were defined as those above a frequency of 2 per 1,000, corresponding to the top 1% of the tumor frequency distribution. Expanded tumor TCRs statistically deemed absent (corrected P<0.05) from at least one tumor region were classed as regional, and all other expanded tumor TCRs were classed as ubiquitous. Rényi diversity was computed with the R vegan package after subsampling each repertoire 100 times to 5,000 TCRs. CDR3 similarity networks were constructed using string-kernel similarity of amino acid triplets, with links drawn between CDR3s whose pairwise similarity was above 0.82. In TCRdb, the public reads were trimmed at Q25 with fastp and aligned with MiXCR, with productive beta chains retained. All rows with the same CDR3 protein become a single entry with the most common DNA and genes. The V and J calls shown here were made by TCRdb, not taken from the authors' results. Counted in this sample were 10,000 to 14,000 distinct CDR3 sequences; 12% of them appeared once. The ten biggest clones cover 9.5% to 15% of the sample.

This TCR was sampled from a female donor with early-stage non-small cell lung cancer. This specimen was lung tumor tissue, taken at surgery. The chain is encoded by TRBV6-1 joined to TRBJ2-1, with 7 bases matching TRBD2. CDR3 reads: CASSEPQSAGDNEQFF. The DNA sequence follows: TGTGCCAGCAGTGAACCCCAATCCGCGGGGGACAATGAGCAGTTCTTC.